This passage covers 20 T cell receptor beta chains from one sample sequenced in a study of blood T cells in healthy people across ages (dated by TCRdb to 2015 to 2017). Preparation of the library involved 5' RACE. Sequencing took place on an Illumina HiSeq 2500. A second PCR of roughly 7 to 12 cycles was run with a J-beta primer mix and a sample-barcoded 5' primer. In-frame beta chains were kept once TCRdb had trimmed the public reads at Q25 with fastp and called clones with MiXCR. Every entry covers one CDR3 protein and lists the most common genes and DNA from its rows. The sample table contains 550,000 to 750,000 distinct CDR3 sequences; only one count was recorded for around a fifth of them. The ten largest clones add up to approximately 3.7% of the sample. Sequencing was performed on blood. The receptors stem from a man between 65 and 85 years old in good health.

The chain combines TRBV29-1 with TRBJ1-4; 8 nucleotides agree with TRBD1. The length of the CDR3 is 14 residues. After removal of 4 bases from V and 8 bases from J, the junction contained 9 bases not matched to a gene. In germline, CDR1 is SQVTM, CDR2 ANQGSEA. The DNA of the CDR3 is TGCAGCGTTGGGGGGACAGGCCTGAAAGAAAAACTGTTTTTT. Its translation: CSVGGTGLKEKLFF.

This clonotype has a handful of counts. V gene TRBV14 combines with J gene TRBJ2-7; the match to TRBD1 covers 8 bases. V was clipped by 4 bases and J by 4 bases; unmatched bases: 15. This CDR3 has 17 residues. CDR1 and CDR2 from the germline V gene are SGHDN and FVKESK. The CDR3 DNA is TGTGCCAGCAGCCCTACCAACAGGACAGGGAGAAGGTACGAGCAGTACTTC. Residues: CASSPTNRTGRRYEQYF.

This clonotype was observed a few times. The V gene is TRBV4-2, the J gene TRBJ2-4; perhaps D is TRBD1 or TRBD2 (7 bases each). Trimming cost V 0 bases and J 9 bases, with 15 bases left between them. The CDR3 extends over 15 amino acids. Germline V CDR1 and CDR2: LGHNA, YNFKEQ. CDR3 in amino acids: CASSQDDQGGGIQYF. DNA for the CDR3: TGTGCCAGCAGCCAAGATGATCAGGGGGGGGGCATTCAGTACTTC.

This clonotype was observed at least ten times. The chain combines TRBV29-1 with TRBJ2-3; tentatively, D is TRBD2 (6 bases). This CDR3 comprises 14 residues. V gave up 6 bases and J gave up 0 bases, with 13 bases separating them. Germline V gives CDR1 SQVTM, CDR2 ANQGSEA. The CDR3 spells CSVLAAYSTDTQYF. DNA for the CDR3: TGCAGCGTACTAGCAGCCTATAGCACAGATACGCAGTATTTT.

This rearrangement joins TRBV29-1 to TRBJ2-4, with a possible D match to TRBD1 (5 bases). The germline CDR1 and CDR2 sequences are SQVTM and ANQGSEA. Trimming shortened V by 7 bases and J by 9 bases, and 19 bases separated the two germline ends. The CDR3 is made up of 13 amino acids. The CDR3 protein is CSAEVQGKGIQYF. The CDR3 DNA follows: TGCAGCGCTGAGGTCCAGGGTAAAGGCATTCAGTACTTC.

This clonotype was counted a few times. The chain has TRBV2 and TRBJ2-5; tentatively, D is TRBD1 (5 bases). In germline, CDR1 is SNHLY, CDR2 FYNNEI. This CDR3 is built from 13 residues. Deletions cut 5 bases from V and 5 bases from J, with 12 bases between. In DNA, the CDR3 is TGTGCCAGCAGTTATAGACAGAAGGAGACCCAGTACTTC. It yields the protein CASSYRQKETQYF.

This clonotype was seen a handful of times. J is TRBJ1-3 and V is TRBV12-3 or TRBV12-4; D gene uncertain. This CDR3 spans 11 amino acids. Trimming took off 3 bases at V and 5 bases at J, with 2 bases between the two ends. CDR3 protein: CASSLRNTIYF. CDR3 sequence (DNA): TGTGCCAGCAGTTTGAGAAACACCATATATTTT.

The chain employs TRBV18 and TRBJ2-7, with D tentatively TRBD2 (5 bases). Trimming pared 1 base from V and 5 bases from J, leaving 9 bases between. The CDR3 length is 13 residues. Germline V gene lookup returns CDR1 KGHSH and CDR2 LQKENI. The CDR3 bases are TGTGCCAGCTCACCACAGGGAGTCCACGAGCAGTACTTC. This translates into CASSPQGVHEQYF. The whole variable domain, filled in from reference TRBV18 and TRBJ2-7, reads NAGVMQNPRHLVRRRGQEARLRCSPMKGHSHVYWYRQLPEEGLKFMVYLQKENIIDESGMPKERFSAEFPKEGPSILRIQQVVRGDSAAYFCASSPQGVHEQYFGPGTRLTVT.

The chain recombines TRBV20-1 with TRBJ2-5, with 13 bases matching TRBD2. Trimming removed 3 bases from V and 1 base from J; junction bases left unmatched: 11. Germline assignment: CDR1 DFQATT and CDR2 SNEGSKA (reference sequence). This CDR3 is 18 amino acids long. CDR3 bases: TGCAGTGCTAGTGGTTTGGGACTAGCGGGAAAATTCCAAGAGACCCAGTACTTC. Its translation: CSASGLGLAGKFQETQYF.

The chain is built from TRBV6-2 or TRBV6-3 and TRBJ2-4; 7 bases are a match to TRBD1. This CDR3 has 15 amino acids. Trimming cost V 6 bases and J 5 bases; bases outside gene matches: 10. Germline CDR1 MNHEY, CDR2 SVGEGT. In DNA, the CDR3 is TGTGCCAGCAGCCCATTGAGGGGGCGAGAAAACATTCAGTACTTC. Amino acid sequence: CASSPLRGRENIQYF.

J is TRBJ1-5 and V is TRBV11-2; D gene uncertain. CDR3 length: 15 amino acids. The germline V gene encodes CDR1 SGHAT and CDR2 FQNNGV. V was trimmed by 1 base and J by 2 bases, leaving 9 bases between them. The CDR3 coding sequence is TGTGCCAGCAGCTTAGGGGGTAGGGGCAATCAGCCCCAGCATTTT. Amino acid sequence: CASSLGGRGNQPQHF.

This clonotype was counted many times. The J gene is TRBJ1-1, the V gene TRBV7-2; no reliable D call. This CDR3 is built from 14 residues. V lost 5 bases and J lost 0, with 10 bases in between. The germline gives CDR1 SGHTA, CDR2 FQGNSA. The CDR3 sequence: CASSPGMMNTEAFF. The DNA of the CDR3 is TGTGCCAGCAGCCCCGGGATGATGAACACTGAAGCTTTCTTT.

The chain links TRBV6-5 to TRBJ2-3; D possibly corresponds to TRBD2 (6 bases). CDR1 and CDR2 from the germline V gene are MNHEY and SVGAGI. This CDR3 comprises 11 residues. The germline V and J ends were trimmed by 3 bases and 9 bases, with 7 bases remaining between them. The CDR3 here is CASSYGLTQYF. In DNA form, the CDR3 reads TGTGCCAGCAGTTATGGACTAACGCAGTATTTT.

The V call is TRBV6-6, the J call TRBJ1-4; 8 bases align to TRBD1. CDR1 MNHNY and CDR2 SVGAGI come from the germline V gene (reference sequence). The V gene end was trimmed by 2 bases and the J gene end by 5 bases; junction bases not matched to a gene: 4. CDR3 length equals 15 residues. This CDR3 is CASSYRTGWNEKLFF. CDR3 DNA sequence: TGTGCCAGCAGTTACCGGACAGGGTGGAATGAAAAACTGTTTTTT.

The chain joins TRBV3-1 to TRBJ2-5, with TRBD1 matching over 10 bases. TRBJ2-7 explains the end of the DNA better; the J call may be wrong. CDR1 is LGHDT and CDR2 is YNNKEL in the germline V gene (reference sequence). This CDR3 region has 15 residues. DNA of the CDR3: TGTGCCAGCAGCCCCCGGGACAGGGGATTTTACGAGCAGTACTTC. Amino acid sequence: CASSPRDRGFYEQYF.

This chain connects TRBV4-3 to TRBJ1-2; 7 nucleotides align to TRBD1. This CDR3 contains 15 residues. CDR1 is LGHNA, CDR2 YSLEER, per germline. J was trimmed by 5 bases and V by 0 bases; bases with no gene match: 6. In nucleotides, the CDR3 is TGCGCCAGCAGCCAAGATCCGGACAGGACGTATGGCTACACCTTC. Amino acids: CASSQDPDRTYGYTF.

The chain carries TRBV2 and TRBJ2-3; TRBD1 might be the D (5 bases). The V and J ends lost 5 bases and 2 bases respectively, with 14 bases between them. CDR3 length: 15 amino acids. Germline-derived CDR1 and CDR2 are SNHLY and FYNNEI. CDR3 loop: CASSSQTEPTDTQYF. The CDR3 coding sequence is TGTGCCAGCAGTAGCCAGACAGAACCCACAGATACGCAGTATTTT.

This clonotype was seen a few times. The chain couples TRBV7-6 to TRBJ1-2; D remains unclear. Per the germline V gene, CDR1 is SGHVS and CDR2 is FNYEAQ. CDR3 size: 15 residues. With 6 bases removed from V and 7 bases from J, the gap between germline ends came to 21 bases. The CDR3, as DNA: TGTGCCAGCAGTCCCGCGGGCCCCTCCAAGGCTGGCTACACCTTC. The encoded protein is CASSPAGPSKAGYTF.

DNA for the CDR3: TGCAGCGTTGCAGGGTCCGATACGCAGTATTTT. As protein: CSVAGSDTQYF. The chain recombines TRBV29-1 with TRBJ2-3; D perhaps matches TRBD1 (5 bases). This CDR3 region has 11 residues. The V and J ends lost 4 bases and 6 bases respectively, with 8 bases between them. Germline V gene data show CDR1 as SQVTM and CDR2 as ANQGSEA.

This clonotype was seen more than once but under ten times. The V and J genes are TRBV6-1 and TRBJ1-2; TRBD1 is a possible D gene (6 bases). The germline V gene has CDR1 MNHNS and CDR2 SASEGT. The CDR3 length is 15 residues. Trimming cost V 3 bases and J 4 bases, with 15 bases left between them. In nucleotides, the CDR3 is TGTGCCAGCAGTGAGGACTGGCAGGGGATCTATGGCTACACCTTC. This translates into CASSEDWQGIYGYTF.